This is a list of T cell receptor beta chains from one sample in a study of CD8 T cells in ankylosing spondylitis. TCRdb recomputed calls from the 5' RACE reads with MiXCR, one row per CDR3 protein. The table includes 300,000 to 400,000 distinct CDR3 sequences, 20% to 25% detected once. The sample comprised blood, either unsorted or a sorted T cell fraction (not recorded which). The receptors here all came from a male donor with ankylosing spondylitis. The CDR3 runs from the conserved cysteine through the conserved F or W. The D gene is left open where the match is weak. The size entry is marked missing in some rows and otherwise reads once, few, many or a size class.

abundance	v_gene	d_gene	j_gene	CDR3nt	CDR3aa
few	TRBV20-1	.	TRBJ1-5	TGCAGTGCTAGAGATCGAGTAGATAATCAGCCCCAGCATTTT	CSARDRVDNQPQHF
few	TRBV7-9	.	TRBJ2-3	TGTGCCAGCAACTTTAGCACAGATACGCAGTATTTT	CASNFSTDTQYF
few	TRBV30	.	TRBJ1-5	TGTGCCTGGAGTAATAGCAATCAGCCCCAGCATTTT	CAWSNSNQPQHF
.	TRBV5-1	TRBD2	TRBJ2-7	TGCGCCAGCAGCTTGGCCGGCGGGAGGACCTACGAGCAGTACTTC	CASSLAGGRTYEQYF
few	TRBV2	.	TRBJ2-3	TGTGCCAGCGCGGGGCGCACAGATACGCAGTATTTT	CASAGRTDTQYF
.	TRBV5-1	TRBD1	TRBJ2-7	TGCGCCAGCAGTCTTGGCAGGGGGCAAGGCGAGCAGTACTTC	CASSLGRGQGEQYF
few	TRBV20-1	.	TRBJ2-5	TGCAGTGCGAGGGCAACCCAAGAGACCCAGTACTTC	CSARATQETQYF
few	TRBV7-9	.	TRBJ2-7	TGTGCCAGCAGCTTAGGGCGTGGCAACTACGAGCAGTACTTC	CASSLGRGNYEQYF
.	TRBV11-2	.	TRBJ2-7	TGTGCCAGCAGTGCCTTAAGAGACAGACCCTACGAGCAGTACTTC	CASSALRDRPYEQYF
few	TRBV7-3	.	TRBJ2-6	TGTGCCAGCAGCCTCTCCCCCCACTCTGGGGCCAACGTCCTGACTTTC	CASSLSPHSGANVLTF
.	TRBV4-2	TRBD2	TRBJ2-7	TGTGCCAGCAGCCAAGATGGGGTAGCGGGAGGCTACGAGCAGTACTTC	CASSQDGVAGGYEQYF
.	TRBV6-1	.	TRBJ2-2	TGTGCCAGCAGTGCGGGACGGTACACCGGGGAGCTGTTTTTT	CASSAGRYTGELFF
.	TRBV11-2	.	TRBJ2-1	TGTGCCAGCAGCTTAGATGTGGGGTACTCCTACAATGAGCAGTTCTTC	CASSLDVGYSYNEQFF
many	TRBV5-1	TRBD1	TRBJ2-7	TGCGCCAGCAGCTACGACAGGGGCGAGCAGTACTTC	CASSYDRGEQYF
.	TRBV7-2	.	TRBJ2-1	TGTGCCAGCAGCCCACAGGGCCCATCCTACAATGAGCAGTTCTTC	CASSPQGPSYNEQFF
.	TRBV29-1	.	TRBJ1-2	TGCAGCGTTGAGTTGGGTGCTTATGGCTACACCTTC	CSVELGAYGYTF
.	TRBV2	.	TRBJ2-1	TGTGCCAGCAGCATAGCTGTGTACGATGAGCAGTTCTTC	CASSIAVYDEQFF
few	TRBV20-1	.	TRBJ1-6	TGCAGTGCTAGAGCCAGTGTGGGGGAAGATAATTCACCCCTCCACTTT	CSARASVGEDNSPLHF
.	TRBV28	.	TRBJ2-7	TGTGCCAGCAGGACTTCGTACAGGAGCTCCTACGAGCAGTACTTC	CASRTSYRSSYEQYF
few	TRBV6-1	TRBD1	TRBJ2-1	TGTGCCAGCAGTCGTGAACAGGGGGCGATGTTCGGGCAGTTCTTC	CASSREQGAMFGQFF
.	TRBV9	TRBD1	TRBJ1-1	TGTGCCAGCAGCGTGACAGGGACGGGGGACACTGAAGCTTTCTTT	CASSVTGTGDTEAFF
few	TRBV25-1	.	TRBJ1-4	TGTGCCAGCAGTGATTACAGGGTAAAACTGTTTTTT	CASSDYRVKLFF
.	TRBV9	TRBD1	TRBJ2-2	TGTGCCAGCACCCAGGGGGCTTGGGCCGGGGAGCTGTTTTTT	CASTQGAWAGELFF
.	TRBV7-8	.	TRBJ2-5	TGTGCCAGCAGCCCCGTCTTGAGGCAAGAGACCCAGTACTTC	CASSPVLRQETQYF
.	TRBV14	.	TRBJ2-2	TGTGCCAGCAGCCAAGTCCTAAGGGGGACCGGGGAGCTGTTTTTT	CASSQVLRGTGELFF
.	TRBV3-1	.	TRBJ1-2	TGTGCCAGCAGCTCCCGAAGAACCTCGACTAACTATGGCTACACCTTC	CASSSRRTSTNYGYTF
few	TRBV7-2	.	TRBJ2-3	TGTGCCAGCAGCCCCCTTCGCAACACAGATACGCAGTATTTT	CASSPLRNTDTQYF
.	TRBV28	TRBD1	TRBJ2-1	TGTGCCAGCAGTTCGGACAGGGGAGGTTCCAATGAGCAGTTCTTC	CASSSDRGGSNEQFF
.	TRBV14	.	TRBJ2-5	TGTGCCAGCAGCCAAGACTATCGAGAGACCCAGTACTTC	CASSQDYRETQYF
.	TRBV29-1	.	TRBJ2-7	TGCAGCGTTGAAGAGGGGGCGCGTCGCGAGCAGTACTTC	CSVEEGARREQYF
.	TRBV6-4	TRBD2	TRBJ2-1	TGTGCCAGCAGTGAGGGACTAGCGTGGGGGAATGAGCAGTTCTTC	CASSEGLAWGNEQFF
.	TRBV11-3	TRBD1	TRBJ2-1	TGTGCCAGCAGCTTAGGGGCAGGGGGTGTCTACAATGAGCAGTTCTTC	CASSLGAGGVYNEQFF
few	TRBV3-1	.	TRBJ2-3	TGTGCCAGCAGCCAAGAGAGGTTGAATACGCAGTATTTT	CASSQERLNTQYF
.	TRBV29-1	.	TRBJ2-3	TGCAGCGCCCGCCGGGGGGCAGGCACAGATACGCAGTATTTT	CSARRGAGTDTQYF
.	TRBV5-1	.	TRBJ2-2	TGCGCCAGCAGTCGATGGGGGTACGGGGAGCTGTTTTTT	CASSRWGYGELFF